These 15 T cell receptor beta chains were sequenced from one sample in a study of chemoradiotherapy in HPV16-positive cancers (dated by TCRdb to 2022 to 2024). Receptor amplification or capture employed the immunoSEQ multiplex PCR assay. In its TCRdb copy, this immuneACCESS table keeps in-frame sequences only and misses some clones. Where compared with another copy, unresolved V genes explain less than half of these, and the others have no known cause. This sample has over 30,000 clones in its table, and just under 80% of those were observed once. Around 4% of the sample is taken by the ten largest. This specimen consisted of blood, obtained from a patient who underwent chemoradiotherapy. The origin of the receptors is a human donor with HPV-associated anogenital cancer.

The chain is built from TRBV5-5 and TRBJ2-7; D call uncertain. Germline CDR1 is SGHKS and CDR2 is YYEKEE (reference sequence). The CDR3 loop spans 14 amino acids. The V end was cut by 4 bases, the J end by 1 base, with 12 bases between. The CDR3 sequence: CASSMGAQSYEQYF. As DNA, the CDR3 is TGTGCCAGCAGCATGGGTGCCCAATCCTACGAGCAGTACTTC.

V is TRBV15 and J is TRBJ1-5; 10 nucleotides line up with TRBD1. The V segment lost 4 bases and the J segment 4 bases; nucleotides outside the gene matches: 7. The CDR3 sequence is 16 residues long. Germline V lookup: CDR1 LNHNV, CDR2 YYDKDF (reference sequence). The CDR3 sequence: CATSTRDRGGNQPQHF. Here the CDR3 DNA reads TGTGCCACCAGCACTAGGGACAGGGGAGGGAATCAGCCCCAGCATTTT.

The rearrangement links TRBV19 to TRBJ1-2; D call uncertain. V lost 3 bases to trimming and J lost 2 bases, with 7 bases between them. This CDR3 is 13 amino acids long. Germline CDR1 is LNHDA and CDR2 is SQIVND (reference sequence). CDR3 in DNA: TGTGCCAGTAGTATGACCGTGAACTATGGCTACACCTTC. It specifies CASSMTVNYGYTF.

Only one count was recorded for this clone. The rearrangement uses TRBV6-5 and TRBJ1-1; weak D call: TRBD1 (5 bases). CDR1 is MNHEY, CDR2 SVGAGI, per germline. This CDR3 is 13 amino acids long. Trimming left V 7 bases short and J 5 bases short, with 14 bases between. Here the CDR3 reads CASTPVEGTEAFF. The CDR3 DNA reads TGTGCCAGCACCCCCGTAGAGGGGACTGAAGCTTTCTTT.

The V call is TRBV7-2, the J call TRBJ1-1, with TRBD1 as a possible D gene (5 bases). Per germline, CDR1 SGHTA and CDR2 FQGNSA. The CDR3 spans 18 residues. Trimming took off 4 bases at V and 0 bases at J, with 21 bases between the two ends. This chain's CDR3 is CASSSQGTRSGVNTEAFF. For the CDR3, the DNA is TGTGCCAGCAGCTCGCAGGGTACTAGAAGTGGAGTGAACACTGAAGCTTTCTTT.

The gene calls are TRBV19 and TRBJ1-2; D is possibly TRBD1 (5 bases). Germline V gives CDR1 LNHDA, CDR2 SQIVND (reference sequence). The CDR3 is 15 amino acids. V was pared by 4 bases and J by 4 bases, with 16 bases between. The CDR3 nucleotides are TGTGCCAGTAGTACCTGGGACCTAGACTCCTATGGCTACACCTTC. This encodes CASSTWDLDSYGYTF.

This chain uses TRBV5-1 with TRBJ1-1; D not resolved. CDR1 and CDR2 (germline): SGHRS, YFSETQ. This CDR3 has 14 residues. Between the trimmed V and J ends, which lost 0 bases and 4 bases, there was a span of 10 bases. The CDR3 protein is CASSLGPRATEAFF. CDR3 sequence (DNA): TGCGCCAGCAGCTTGGGGCCGAGGGCCACTGAAGCTTTCTTT.

The genes are TRBV14 and TRBJ1-2; 7 bases map to TRBD1. The CDR3 is made up of 15 amino acids. Germline V gene sequence: CDR1 SGHDN, CDR2 FVKESK. The V gene end was trimmed by 1 base and the J gene end by 7 bases; junction bases not matched to a gene: 9. In DNA form, the CDR3 reads TGTGCCAGCAGCCAAGTAGTGGCAGGGGGATCTGGCTACACCTTC. Amino acids: CASSQVVAGGSGYTF.

J is TRBJ2-3 and V is TRBV9; possible D gene TRBD2, 5 bases. The CDR3 spans 12 residues. Germline CDR1 SGDLS, CDR2 YYNGEE. The CDR3 region is CIGEIEGDTQYF. The DNA of the CDR3 is TGTATTGGGGAAATTGAGGGAGATACGCAGTATTTT.

The rearrangement links TRBV27 to TRBJ1-1; TRBD1 might be the D (5 bases). The CDR3 consists of 15 residues. Germline assignment: CDR1 MNHEY and CDR2 SMNVEV (reference sequence). Trimming stripped 2 bases from V and 4 bases from J, with 14 bases between. The CDR3 sequence is CASSLTGTEGTEAFF. CDR3 in DNA: TGTGCCAGCAGTTTAACCGGGACGGAGGGCACTGAAGCTTTCTTT.

The rearrangement links TRBV5-1 to TRBJ2-1; 7 bases are shared with TRBD2. The CDR3 runs 18 residues. CDR1 and CDR2 from the germline V gene are SGHRS and YFSETQ. The junction had 9 bases not matched to a gene; V was cut back by 0 bases and J by 0 bases. The CDR3 reads CASSLAGASGNSYNEQFF. DNA for the CDR3: TGCGCCAGCAGCTTGGCCGGCGCTAGCGGAAACTCCTACAATGAGCAGTTCTTC.

The V gene is TRBV27, the J gene TRBJ1-5; tentatively, D is TRBD1 (6 bases). The CDR3 sequence is 16 residues long. CDR1 and CDR2 (germline): MNHEY, SMNVEV (reference sequence). The V end lost 5 bases, the J end lost 1 base, and 15 bases lay between the germline ends. In DNA, the CDR3 is TGTGCCAGCAGTCCCATCTCAGGGGTAAGCAATCAGCCCCAGCATTTT. It is translated as CASSPISGVSNQPQHF.

The chain recombines TRBV10-3 with TRBJ2-1; 7 bases line up with TRBD1. V was pared by 4 bases and J by 0 bases, with 3 bases of the junction left unmatched. There are 15 residues in the CDR3. Germline loops: CDR1 ENHRY, CDR2 SYGVKD. The CDR3 here is CAISATGSSYNEQFF. CDR3 coding DNA: TGTGCCATCAGTGCGACAGGGAGCTCCTACAATGAGCAGTTCTTC.

As regards this clone: The identical CDR3 is also encoded by other nucleotide sequences in the sample. The chain links TRBV4-1 to TRBJ2-5; 7 nucleotides line up with TRBD1. The V gene's germline CDR1 is MGHRA and CDR2 YSYEKL. This CDR3 is built from 15 residues. Trimming removed 3 bases from V and 2 bases from J; junction bases left unmatched: 6. CDR3 DNA sequence: TGCGCCAGCAGCCAGTCCGACAGGGAACAAGAGACCCAGTACTTC. Amino acids: CASSQSDREQETQYF.

This clone was seen only once. The chain combines TRBV19 with TRBJ2-2; possible D gene TRBD2, 6 bases. The CDR3 totals 16 residues. Germline V gene sequence: CDR1 LNHDA, CDR2 SQIVND (reference sequence). The V gene lost 3 bases and the J gene lost 2 bases, with 13 bases spanning the gap. The CDR3 DNA sequence: TGTGCCAGTAGTATGCTGAGACTAGTTAACACCGGGGAGCTGTTTTTT. Protein sequence: CASSMLRLVNTGELFF.